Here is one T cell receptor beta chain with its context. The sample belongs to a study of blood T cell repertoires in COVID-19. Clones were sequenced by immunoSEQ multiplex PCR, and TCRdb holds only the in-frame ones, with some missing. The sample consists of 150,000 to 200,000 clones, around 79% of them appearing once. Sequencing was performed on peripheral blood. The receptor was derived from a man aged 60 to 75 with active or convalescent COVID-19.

The CDR3 DNA sequence: TGTGCCAGCCAACGCACCTACTCATCCCCAGGAGCTTTCTTT. Translated: CASQRTYSSPGAFF. V usage is TRBV6-5 and J usage is TRBJ1-1; D remains ambiguous. CDR3 length equals 14 residues. Germline V CDR1 and CDR2: MNHEY, SVGAGI. V was shortened by 8 bases and J by 10 bases, with 23 bases between the two germline ends.